In this sample, the clone carrying this TCR beta chain turned up many times. The team produced cDNA through 5'RACE using 10-nucleotide random UMIs. Each CDR3 protein is one row after TCRdb ran MiXCR on the 5' RACE reads. The sample holds about 66,000 distinct CDR3 sequences, 3.4% seen once. The sample originates from a study of neurological immune-mediated disorders. From germline, CDR1 is LNHNV and CDR2 YYDKDF (reference sequence). The CDR3 length is 14 residues. With 4 bases clipped from V and 4 bases from J, the junction kept 6 bases outside the gene matches. The sample comprised PBMCs. This TCR was recovered from a man in his forties with multiple sclerosis. This chain connects TRBV15 to TRBJ1-2, with 7 bases that match TRBD1. The CDR3 loop is CATSIRQGGYGYTF. The CDR3 region has the DNA TGTGCCACCAGCATCCGGCAGGGGGGCTATGGCTACACCTTC.